What follows is one T cell receptor beta chain and its context. The CDR3 covers 16 residues. This record comes from a study of beta chain features in type 1 diabetes. The study reverse transcribed the entire isolated RNA, so it sequenced expressed TCRB transcripts. The protocol was immunoSEQ multiplex PCR, while the TCRdb copy is restricted to in-frame clones and leaves out a portion. The table lists approximately 380,000 clones, less than 15% of them singletons, with about 0.02% in the top ten. Donors contributed one heparinised blood draw apiece, averaging about 116 mL. A CD45RO/CCR7/CD25/CD127/CD95/CD27 panel sorted naive, central memory, regulatory and stem cell-like memory CD4+ cells. Each of the sorted populations had a purity greater than 98%.

V is TRBV12-2 and J is TRBJ2-6; TRBD1, the table's D call, lacks a check against the DNA. TRBV12-2 is shown as a pseudogene. The receptor's source is a woman younger than 30 in good health. Sequencing input: naive CD4+ T cells from blood. The CDR3 DNA sequence: TGTGCAAGTCGCCATTACAGGGAAACTGGGGCCAACGTCCTGACTTTC. As protein: CASRHYRETGANVLTF.